Detailed here is one TCR beta chain. The antigen remains unidentified. The assay was immunoSEQ multiplex PCR, and TCRdb's table has in-frame clones only and misses some. The sample offers tens of thousands of clones and no singletons, the top ten holding 5.5% to 8.5%. The sample originates from a study of T cells after posttransplantation cyclophosphamide. The study, taken as a whole, reports: TRB overlap between skin or GI tissue T cells and blood was limited. TRB clonality was highly associated with recipient CMV seropositivity and reactivation. Later post-transplant blood repertoires were often dominated by donor CD8+ memory clones.

Trimming took 5 bases from V and 12 from J, leaving 11 bases between them. Per the germline V gene, CDR1 is MNHNS and CDR2 is SASEGT. There are 11 residues in the CDR3. What was sequenced was PBMCs. This sequence joins TRBV6-1 and TRBJ2-1; a weak D match, TRBD2 (5 bases). This TCR was sampled from a woman aged 50 to 60 in good health and a related stem cell transplant donor. This CDR3 reads CASSYLAAQFF. CDR3 nucleotide sequence: TGTGCCAGCAGTTACCTAGCTGCGCAGTTCTTC.